This T cell receptor beta chain was profiled in a study of a mutant IDH1 vaccine in newly diagnosed glioma. Across the study: Patients came in for eight vaccinations, in weeks 1, 3, 5, 7, 11, 15, 19 and 23. Once 4-6 weeks had passed after radiotherapy alone, vaccination started, or it started with temozolomide cycles. Pretreatment consisted of radiotherapy, temozolomide, or both, with most receiving both.

As regards this clone: Its specificity is not known.

TCRdb keeps only in-frame clones here, not all; method: immunoSEQ multiplex PCR. Here the sample spans about 75,000 clones, roughly 90% being singletons. The time point is: week 5, during vaccination. Each dose of the vaccine consisted of 300 ug of mutant IDH1 20-mer peptide, with topical imiquimod. This receptor was taken from a woman aged 50 to 65 with glioma. Sequenced material: PBMCs, taken from a glioma patient whose treatment included an IDH1 peptide vaccine.

CDR3: CASSLGPTNEKLFF. The DNA of the CDR3 is TGTGCCAGCAGCTTGGGGCCAACTAATGAAAAACTGTTTTTT. This chain connects TRBV5-5 to TRBJ1-4; D remains unclear. Germline V gives CDR1 SGHKS, CDR2 YYEKEE (reference sequence). The CDR3 runs to 14 residues. The V end was cut by 0 bases, the J end by 0 bases, with 3 bases between. The full variable domain, rest sourced from reference TRBV5-5 and TRBJ1-4, is DAGVTQSPTHLIKTRGQQVTLRCSPISGHKSVSWYQQVLGQGPQFIFQYYEKEERGRGNFPDRFSARQFPNYSSELNVNALLLGDSALYLCASSLGPTNEKLFFGSGTQLSVL.